This paragraph reports one T cell receptor (beta chain). This CDR3 is built from 16 residues. Per the germline V gene, CDR1 is SGHVS and CDR2 is FNYEAQ. The V and J ends lost 7 bases and 1 base, in that order; junction bases with no gene match: 8. The data originate from a study of T cell changes during pregnancy in multiple sclerosis. Clones were sequenced by immunoSEQ multiplex PCR, and TCRdb holds only the in-frame ones, with some missing. Of about 38,000 clones in the sample, about 92% are singletons; the top ten hold about 9%. The sequence derives from a female donor with multiple sclerosis, enrolled in a pregnancy study. The chain uses TRBV7-6 and TRBJ2-2; TRBD2 agrees at 8 bases. Sequenced material: CD8+ T cells from peripheral blood mononuclear cells, taken in the third trimester of pregnancy. CDR3 residues: CASTPRAGGNTGELFF. For the CDR3, the DNA is TGTGCCAGCACCCCGCGGGCGGGGGGGAACACCGGGGAGCTGTTTTTT.